Presented here are 24 T cell receptor beta chains from one specimen sequenced in a study of cytomegalovirus exposure and HLA in healthy donors. It was with 60 Vbeta and 13 Jbeta primers that the PCR ran. This table comes from immunoSEQ multiplex PCR, and its TCRdb copy is limited to in-frame clones, with some not included. The data contain some 220,000 clones, just under 85% of them singletons. Material for sequencing was PBMCs. All receptors come from a woman aged 40-49 years in good health and CMV-seronegative.

The rearrangement joins TRBV7-9 to TRBJ1-1; 7 nucleotides agree with TRBD1. The germline V gene has CDR1 SEHNR and CDR2 FQNEAQ (reference sequence). V was clipped by 0 bases and J by 0 bases; unmatched bases: 7. There are 17 residues in the CDR3. This chain's CDR3 is CASSLAPGGPLNTEAFF. The DNA of the CDR3 is TGTGCCAGCAGCTTAGCACCAGGGGGGCCATTGAACACTGAAGCTTTCTTT.

V and J are TRBV2 and TRBJ2-7; D remains unclear. Germline-derived CDR1 and CDR2 are SNHLY and FYNNEI. V was shortened by 4 bases and J by 6 bases, with 10 bases between the two germline ends. The CDR3 contains 12 residues. The chain's CDR3 is CASSGGVSEQYF. CDR3 nucleotides: TGTGCCAGCAGTGGCGGTGTATCCGAGCAGTACTTC.

The chain joins TRBV11-2 to TRBJ1-1, with a tentative D call TRBD1 (6 bases). V was shortened by 2 bases and J by 1 base, with 14 bases between the two germline ends. Germline values: CDR1 SGHAT, CDR2 FQNNGV. The CDR3 runs to 16 residues. As DNA, the CDR3 is TGTGCCAGCAGCTTAAGGACGGGACATCCGAACACTGAAGCTTTCTTT. Translation: CASSLRTGHPNTEAFF.

This clone has more than one count but fewer than ten. The rearrangement joins TRBV7-2 to TRBJ1-3, with TRBD1 identical over 7 bases. Per the germline V gene, CDR1 is SGHTA and CDR2 is FQGNSA. The junction had 6 bases not matched to a gene; V was cut back by 4 bases and J by 3 bases. CDR3 length: 15 amino acids. CDR3 sequence: CASSYRGGGGNTIYF. DNA of the CDR3: TGTGCCAGCAGCTACAGGGGCGGCGGTGGAAACACCATATATTTT.

This rearrangement joins TRBV19 to TRBJ2-2, with 14 nucleotides matching TRBD2. Looked up from germline, CDR1 is LNHDA and CDR2 is SQIVND (reference sequence). This CDR3 has 16 amino acids. The V segment lost 7 bases and the J segment 5 bases; nucleotides outside the gene matches: 6. The chain's CDR3 is CASTEGLAGVTGELFF. The CDR3 DNA reads as TGTGCCAGTACCGAGGGACTAGCGGGGGTAACCGGGGAGCTGTTTTTT.

The rearrangement uses TRBV5-1 and TRBJ1-3; the D gene is possibly TRBD1 (5 bases). CDR3 size: 16 residues. Germline V lookup: CDR1 SGHRS, CDR2 YFSETQ. Trimming shortened V by 0 bases and J by 8 bases, and 18 bases separated the two germline ends. The CDR3 loop reads CASSLEGQGIGDTIYF. For the CDR3, the DNA is TGCGCCAGCAGCTTGGAGGGCCAGGGAATTGGGGACACCATATATTTT.

Only one count was recorded for this clone. The chain joins TRBV9 to TRBJ2-3; 8 nucleotides align to TRBD1. Germline-derived CDR1 and CDR2 are SGDLS and YYNGEE. CDR3 length: 13 amino acids. V lost 3 bases to trimming and J lost 10 bases; unmatched junction nucleotides: 7. In DNA form, the CDR3 reads TGTGCCAGCAGCGCCCAACAGGGGGTAGCGCAGTATTTT. Translating it yields CASSAQQGVAQYF.

The V call is TRBV13, the J call TRBJ2-3, with a weak D call TRBD2 (5 bases). The CDR3 runs 15 residues. In germline, CDR1 is PRHDT, CDR2 FYEKMQ (reference sequence). Trimming took 2 bases from V and 2 from J, leaving 11 bases between them. CDR3 protein: CASSLSRGSTDTQYF. For the CDR3, the DNA is TGTGCCAGCAGCTTAAGTCGGGGTTCCACAGATACGCAGTATTTT.

Of note for this clone: The sample contains more than one DNA sequence encoding this CDR3. The gene calls are TRBV9 and TRBJ1-2, with 7 bases lining up with TRBD1. The J segment lost 8 bases and the V segment lost 4 bases, leaving 2 bases of the junction unmatched. The CDR3 contains 11 residues. Germline-derived CDR1 and CDR2 are SGDLS and YYNGEE. CDR3 region: CASSSRGGYTF. In DNA form, the CDR3 reads TGTGCCAGCAGCTCCAGGGGGGGCTACACCTTC.

The V gene is TRBV4-3, the J gene TRBJ2-5; 13 bases line up with TRBD2. The trim removed 1 base at V and 5 bases at J, leaving 4 bases unmatched. Per the germline V gene, CDR1 is LGHNA and CDR2 is YSLEER. The CDR3 covers 16 residues. Here the CDR3 reads CASSQGGLAGRETQYF. The CDR3 DNA follows: TGCGCCAGCAGCCAAGGGGGACTAGCGGGGAGGGAGACCCAGTACTTC.

This chain links TRBV27 with TRBJ1-1; weak D call: TRBD1 (6 bases). This CDR3 comprises 15 residues. V was trimmed by 4 bases and J by 2 bases, leaving 14 bases between them. Germline-derived CDR1 and CDR2 are MNHEY and SMNVEV (reference sequence). In DNA, the CDR3 is TGTGCCAGCAGTTGGTCTCGGGGGGCAAACACTGAAGCTTTCTTT. Its translation: CASSWSRGANTEAFF.

The CDR3 loop is CASSFGDRSGLFF. CDR3 sequence (DNA): TGTGCCAGCAGTTTCGGGGACAGGTCCGGACTGTTTTTT. The V and J genes are TRBV28 and TRBJ1-4, with TRBD1 matching over 8 bases. The germline CDR1 and CDR2 sequences are MDHEN and SYDVKM. There are 13 residues in the CDR3. Trimming at V came to 3 bases and at J to 13 bases, leaving 7 bases not matched to a gene.

The gene calls are TRBV6-1 and TRBJ1-6, with unresolved D. Trimming removed 0 bases from V and 0 bases from J, with 9 bases in between. In germline, CDR1 is MNHNS, CDR2 SASEGT. This CDR3 is built from 17 residues. The CDR3 nucleotides are TGTGCCAGCAGTGAAGCGCTGTGGGCCTCCTATAATTCACCCCTCCACTTT. This codes for CASSEALWASYNSPLHF.

The CDR3 spells CASSFGGSGLTDTIYF. The CDR3 coding sequence is TGTGCCAGCAGCTTTGGAGGGTCAGGGCTCACGGACACCATATATTTT. The chain joins TRBV7-6 to TRBJ1-3; TRBD1 is a possible D gene (5 bases). The V gene lost 3 bases and the J gene lost 8 bases, with 20 bases spanning the gap. Per germline, CDR1 SGHVS and CDR2 FNYEAQ. The CDR3 is 16 amino acids. The full variable domain, in which reference TRBV7-6 and TRBJ1-3 provide the parts outside the CDR3, is GAGVSQSPRYKVTKRGQDVALRCDPISGHVSLYWYRQALGQGPEFLTYFNYEAQQDKSGLPNDRFSAERPEGSISTLTIQRTEQRDSAMYRCASSFGGSGLTDTIYFGEGSWLTVV.

This chain uses TRBV30 with TRBJ2-7, with 9 bases aligning to TRBD2. The CDR3 is made up of 12 amino acids. Germline V gene sequence: CDR1 GTSNPN, CDR2 SVGIG (reference sequence). The V gene end was trimmed by 5 bases and the J gene end by 4 bases; junction bases not matched to a gene: 3. CDR3: CAWPSGEYEQYF. The CDR3, as DNA: TGTGCCTGGCCTAGCGGGGAATACGAGCAGTACTTC.

V is TRBV6-5 and J is TRBJ1-1, with 10 bases that match TRBD1. The V segment lost 2 bases and the J segment 8 bases; nucleotides outside the gene matches: 5. This CDR3 spans 14 amino acids. Germline assignment: CDR1 MNHEY and CDR2 SVGAGI. CDR3 residues: CASSYRQGAREAFF. The CDR3 bases are TGTGCCAGCAGTTACAGACAGGGGGCAAGAGAAGCTTTCTTT.

The chain recombines TRBV19 with TRBJ1-1, with 9 bases aligning to TRBD1. The CDR3 totals 14 residues. CDR1 and CDR2 from the germline V gene are LNHDA and SQIVND (reference sequence). V shed 6 bases, J shed 5 bases, and the junction held 7 bases outside the gene matches. The CDR3 reads CASRGQGLGTEAFF. DNA of the CDR3: TGTGCCAGTAGAGGACAGGGGTTGGGAACTGAAGCTTTCTTT.

The rearrangement links TRBV30 to TRBJ1-6, with a tentative D call TRBD1 (5 bases). Germline CDR1 and CDR2: GTSNPN and SVGIG (reference sequence). V lost 1 base and J lost 9, with 10 bases in between. This CDR3 is 13 amino acids long. The CDR3 sequence: CAWSGGAGSPLHF. The CDR3 region has the DNA TGTGCCTGGAGTGGTGGGGCAGGTTCACCCCTCCACTTT.

Note on this clone: The sample contains more than one DNA sequence encoding this CDR3. This sequence joins TRBV7-2 and TRBJ1-2; the match to TRBD1 covers 8 bases. CDR1 is SGHTA, CDR2 FQGNSA, per germline. V trimming: 5 bases; J trimming: 5 bases; junction bases outside the gene matches: 4. The CDR3 totals 13 residues. The CDR3 sequence: CASSAGQGYGYTF. CDR3 in DNA: TGTGCCAGCAGCGCCGGACAGGGATATGGCTACACCTTC.

This clone was seen only once. The CDR3 bases are TGTGCCAGCAGCCAAGCTTCATTAACTCTCGGGACAGACAATGAGCAGTTCTTC. The encoded protein is CASSQASLTLGTDNEQFF. This chain uses TRBV11-3 with TRBJ2-1; TRBD1 matches at 7 bases. The germline CDR1 and CDR2 sequences are SGHNT and YENEEA. This CDR3 contains 18 residues. V was clipped by 5 bases and J by 5 bases; unmatched bases: 18.

Turning to this clone: Within the sample, other DNA sequences also encode this same CDR3. V usage is TRBV7-2 and J usage is TRBJ1-2; no definite D call. Trimming pared 1 base from V and 3 bases from J, leaving 6 bases between. The germline V gene encodes CDR1 SGHTA and CDR2 FQGNSA. The CDR3 is 13 amino acids. The CDR3 loop is CASSLEQYYGYTF. Written as DNA, the CDR3 is TGTGCCAGCAGCTTAGAACAGTACTATGGCTACACCTTC.

The rearrangement joins TRBV6-1 to TRBJ2-7, with a tentative D call TRBD2 (6 bases). V gave up 3 bases and J gave up 3 bases, with 12 bases separating them. This CDR3 is built from 14 residues. Germline V gives CDR1 MNHNS, CDR2 SASEGT. The CDR3 protein is CASSDKGGGYEQYF. The CDR3 DNA reads TGTGCCAGCAGTGACAAGGGAGGTGGCTACGAGCAGTACTTC.

The rearrangement uses TRBV6-5 and TRBJ1-6; possibly TRBD1 for D (6 bases). Trimming cost V 7 bases and J 5 bases, with 12 bases left between them. Looked up from germline, CDR1 is MNHEY and CDR2 is SVGAGI. The length of the CDR3 is 14 residues. CDR3: CASTAGQHNSPLHF. The CDR3 nucleotides are TGTGCCAGCACGGCTGGACAGCATAATTCACCCCTCCACTTT.

The chain uses TRBV7-9 and TRBJ1-5; weak D call: TRBD1 (6 bases). Looked up from germline, CDR1 is SEHNR and CDR2 is FQNEAQ (reference sequence). With 5 bases removed from V and 6 bases from J, the gap between germline ends came to 11 bases. The CDR3 is 13 amino acids. Here the CDR3 DNA reads TGTGCCAGCAGCGTGGGACACCTTCAGCCCCAGCATTTT. This gives the protein CASSVGHLQPQHF. The variable domain in full, with the rest retrieved from reference TRBV7-9 and TRBJ1-5, is DTGVSQNPRHKITKRGQNVTFRCDPISEHNRLYWYRQTLGQGPEFLTYFQNEAQLEKSRLLSDRFSAERPKGSFSTLEIQRTEQGDSAMYLCASSVGHLQPQHFGDGTRLSIL.